This T cell receptor beta chain was profiled in a study of shared clonotypes between healthy human individuals. Across several immunoSEQ plates, the genomic DNA of each subset was split evenly. The protocol was immunoSEQ multiplex PCR, while the TCRdb copy is restricted to in-frame clones and leaves out a portion. The sample lists about 2,500,000 clones, about 92% occurring once. CD4+ cell separation produced CD45RA+ naive and CD45RA-negative memory subsets. There are 17 residues in the CDR3. The germline V gene encodes CDR1 LGHNA and CDR2 YSLEER. Germline trimming cut 0 bases from V and 1 base from J; bases unmatched to any gene: 4.

This clonotype originated in a man younger than 35 in good health. J is TRBJ2-1 and V is TRBV4-3, with 9 bases identical to TRBD2. Source material: naive CD4+ T cells sorted from blood. As to subset: CD45RA+ positively selected. Here the CDR3 reads CASSQDPAGGSYNEQFF. The CDR3, as DNA: TGCGCCAGCAGCCAAGACCCAGCGGGAGGTTCCTACAATGAGCAGTTCTTC.